A selection of T cell receptor beta chains follows, all from one sample in a study of T cells after posttransplantation cyclophosphamide. Sequencing was performed with immunoSEQ multiplex PCR; in TCRdb, only in-frame clones are kept and a portion is missing. There are about 21,000 clones in the sample; just over 85% occur only once, and about 2.1% lies in the top ten. The material sequenced was PBMCs, taken roughly a year after allogeneic stem cell transplant with calcineurin inhibitor and methotrexate. These receptors all stem from a female patient between 30 and 39 years old who received an allogeneic stem cell transplant from an unrelated donor, was CMV-positive, and had acute and chronic GVHD. The T cells may come from the graft donor. The CDR3 runs from the conserved cysteine through the conserved F or W. A D gene is named only where the DNA matches it firmly. The size of a clone is reported for some rows only, either as once, few or many, or as a class for expanded clones.

j_call | d_call | v_call | clone_size | cdr3_nt | cdr3_aa
TRBJ2-3 | TRBD2 | TRBV5-6 | . | TGTGCCAGCAGACTCCTAGCGGCCACTAGCACAGATACGCAGTATTTT | CASRLLAATSTDTQYF
TRBJ2-3 | . | TRBV14 | once | TGTGCCAGCAGCCAAGGAATCCACGGACCGGGCAGGGAACGATATACGCAGTATTTT | CASSQGIHGPGRERYTQYF
TRBJ2-1 | TRBD2 | TRBV6-6 | . | TGTGCCAGCAGCCCTCTAGCGGGGGGGTACAATGAGCAGTTCTTC | CASSPLAGGYNEQFF
TRBJ2-7 | . | TRBV27 | . | TGTGCCAGCAGTGAGACTGGAGGAATCTACGAGCAGTACTTC | CASSETGGIYEQYF
TRBJ2-3 | TRBD2 | TRBV6-6 | . | TGTGCCAGCAGTTACCCTGGACTAGCGCAAGATACGCAGTATTTT | CASSYPGLAQDTQYF
TRBJ1-2 | TRBD1 | TRBV6-1 | . | TGTGCCAGCAGTGCGGGGACAGGAGCTAACTATGGCTACACCTTC | CASSAGTGANYGYTF
TRBJ1-2 | . | TRBV12-5 | once | TGTGCTAGTGGCCTGACACCCCAAACCTATAACTATGGCTACACCTTC | CASGLTPQTYNYGYTF
TRBJ2-2 | TRBD1 | TRBV2 | . | TGTGCCAGCAGTGAAGCGACAGGGCGGGCCGGGGAGCTGTTTTTT | CASSEATGRAGELFF
TRBJ1-2 | . | TRBV5-1 | . | TGCGCCAGCAGCTTGGGGGCCGTTTATGGCTACACCTTC | CASSLGAVYGYTF
TRBJ2-5 | . | TRBV5-1 | . | TGCGCCAGCAGTTCCACAGGGAGTGAGACCCAGTACTTC | CASSSTGSETQYF
TRBJ2-5 | . | TRBV9 | . | TGTGCCAGCAGCGAACGCGGGGAGACCCAGTACTTC | CASSERGETQYF
TRBJ1-5 | . | TRBV19 | . | TGTGCCAGTAGAGGCGAGGTTAGCAATCAGCCCCAGCATTTT | CASRGEVSNQPQHF
TRBJ1-1 | . | TRBV9 | . | TGTGCCAGCAGCAACCAAGCCCAAAAGAACACTGAAGCTTTCTTT | CASSNQAQKNTEAFF
TRBJ2-2 | TRBD2 | TRBV2 | . | TGTGCCAGCAGTCCCACTAGCGGGGGAACCGGGGAGCTGTTTTTT | CASSPTSGGTGELFF
TRBJ2-5 | . | TRBV6-5 | . | TGTGCCAGCAGCTATGGGCAGACCCAGTACTTC | CASSYGQTQYF
TRBJ2-5 | . | TRBV7-7 | . | TGTGCTAGCAGCCCCGCGCCCCAAGAGACCCAGTACTTC | CASSPAPQETQYF
TRBJ2-3 | . | TRBV29-1 | . | TGCAGCGCAGGACCGGGAGTGGCCACGCAGTATTTT | CSAGPGVATQYF
TRBJ2-1 | TRBD2 | TRBV7-3 | . | TGTGCCAGCAGCTTAGGACTAGCGGGCTACAATGAGCAGTTCTTC | CASSLGLAGYNEQFF
TRBJ2-1 | TRBD2 | TRBV6-5 | . | TGTGCCAGCAGTTCTTGGCTAGCGGGACTCAATGAGCAGTTCTTC | CASSSWLAGLNEQFF
TRBJ2-1 | . | TRBV5-1 | . | TGCGCCAGCAGCTTGGACTCTAACTCCTACAATGAGCAGTTCTTC | CASSLDSNSYNEQFF
TRBJ2-5 | TRBD2 | TRBV4-1 | . | TGCGCCAGCACTGACCCTAGAAGCGGGGGCGCGACCCAGTACTTC | CASTDPRSGGATQYF
TRBJ1-1 | . | TRBV9 | . | TGTGCCAGCAGCGAGCGGGTGATGGACACTGAAGCTTTCTTT | CASSERVMDTEAFF
TRBJ1-5 | . | TRBV4-1 | . | TGCGCCAGCAGCCAAGAGGACGGAGGGCTCGGTCAGCCCCAGCATTTT | CASSQEDGGLGQPQHF
TRBJ1-5 | TRBD1 | TRBV27 | . | TGTGCCAGCAGTCTGACAGGGGGGAATCAGCCCCAGCATTTT | CASSLTGGNQPQHF
TRBJ2-7 | . | TRBV2 | . | TGTGCCAGCAGTGAAGGCCAGGGGTACGTCTACGAGCAGTACTTC | CASSEGQGYVYEQYF
TRBJ1-1 | . | TRBV19 | . | TGTGCCAGTAGGGTAAAAGAGACCGGGACAAGTAACACTGAAGCTTTCTTT | CASRVKETGTSNTEAFF
TRBJ2-1 | . | TRBV5-1 | . | TGCGCCAGCAGCTTTGGAGGCGTAGTAGCGCCGGGCAATGAGCAGTTCTTC | CASSFGGVVAPGNEQFF
TRBJ2-1 | . | TRBV27 | . | TGTGCCAGCAGTCAAAGGGGGAATGAGCAGTTCTTC | CASSQRGNEQFF
TRBJ2-1 | TRBD2 | TRBV5-5 | . | TGTGCCAGCAGCCGAAGCCAACTAGCGGGAGGAGTAGAGCAGTTCTTC | CASSRSQLAGGVEQFF
TRBJ1-1 | . | TRBV15 | . | TGTGCCACCAGCAGACAGATAGCGCCAGACGCTGAAGCTTTCTTT | CATSRQIAPDAEAFF
TRBJ1-1 | . | TRBV28 | . | TGTGCCAGCAGTTTTATCGGGTTGGCGGACACTGAAGCTTTCTTT | CASSFIGLADTEAFF
TRBJ2-6 | . | TRBV9 | . | TGTGCCAGCAGCGTAGGAAGACCGGGTGGGGCCAACGTCCTGACTTTC | CASSVGRPGGANVLTF
TRBJ2-3 | TRBD2 | TRBV6-1 | . | TGTGCCAGCAGTGAACGGAAGCGGGGGGATACAGATACGCAGTATTTT | CASSERKRGDTDTQYF
TRBJ2-7 | TRBD1 | TRBV29-1 | . | TGCAGCGTTGCCCCCGGGACAGGGGACGAGCAGTACTTC | CSVAPGTGDEQYF
TRBJ1-1 | . | TRBV7-9 | . | TGTGCCAGCAGCACTCTCACTGAAGCTTTCTTT | CASSTLTEAFF
TRBJ2-7 | TRBD2 | TRBV30 | . | TGTGCCTGGAGTGTGCGGACTAGCGGGGGAGGGGGGGAGCAGTACTTC | CAWSVRTSGGGGEQYF
TRBJ2-2 | TRBD1 | TRBV4-3 | . | TGCGCCAGCAGCCAAGGACAGGGCGTTGCCGGGGAGCTGTTTTTT | CASSQGQGVAGELFF
TRBJ1-1 | . | TRBV6-5 | . | TGTGCCGGACGAGGGGGTCGGGGAACTGAAGCTTTCTTT | CAGRGGRGTEAFF
TRBJ2-5 | . | TRBV6-6 | . | TGTGCCAGCACAAAGGGGGAGGGCTGGCGAGAGACCCAGTACTTC | CASTKGEGWRETQYF
TRBJ1-2 | TRBD1 | TRBV5-6 | . | TGTGCCAGCAGCTTGCGACAGGGATATGGCTACACCTTC | CASSLRQGYGYTF
TRBJ2-1 | . | TRBV6-5 | . | TGTGCCAGCAGTTACGGAGGGGCCAATGAGCAGTTCTTC | CASSYGGANEQFF
TRBJ2-1 | TRBD1 | TRBV5-1 | . | TGCGCCAGCAGCTCCTTGACAGGGGTACAATATGGTGAGCAGTTCTTC | CASSSLTGVQYGEQFF
TRBJ2-7 | . | TRBV30 | . | TGTGCCTGCTCAAAAACATCCGAGCAGTACTTC | CACSKTSEQYF
TRBJ1-5 | . | TRBV30 | . | TGTGCCTGGAGTGCCTCCAGTCAGCCCCAGCATTTT | CAWSASSQPQHF
TRBJ1-5 | TRBD1 | TRBV18 | . | TGTGCCAGCGACCCGGGACAGGGCAATCAGCCCCAGCATTTT | CASDPGQGNQPQHF
TRBJ1-2 | . | TRBV5-8 | . | TGTGCCAGCAGCTTGGGAGTTAACTATGGCTACACCTTC | CASSLGVNYGYTF
TRBJ1-5 | . | TRBV6-5 | . | TGTGCCAGCGGGCGGGGCAACCTTGGGTCCCAGCATTTT | CASGRGNLGSQHF
TRBJ2-7 | . | TRBV4-3 | . | TGCGCCAGCAGCACCCAGGCAGGGAGGAACGAGCAGTACTTC | CASSTQAGRNEQYF
TRBJ1-2 | . | TRBV19 | . | TGTGCCAGTAGTAAGGACCGGGACATGATGAGAGGTGGCTACACCTTC | CASSKDRDMMRGGYTF
TRBJ2-3 | . | TRBV29-1 | . | TGCAGCGTTGCATGGCGGGAAAGCACAGATACGCAGTATTTT | CSVAWRESTDTQYF
TRBJ1-6 | . | TRBV2 | few | TGTGCCAGCAGTGATCCTCAGGGGTATACTTCACCCCTCCACTTT | CASSDPQGYTSPLHF
TRBJ2-3 | . | TRBV18 | . | TGTGCCAGCTCACCGCCTCCCGGGAGTGGGCGGACGCAGTATTTT | CASSPPPGSGRTQYF
TRBJ2-1 | . | TRBV2 | . | TGTGCCAGCAGTACGCTAGGGGTAGAATACAATGAGCAGTTCTTC | CASSTLGVEYNEQFF
TRBJ2-2 | . | TRBV4-1 | . | TGCGCCAGCAGCCAAGGCATTATGAGGGGGGGCTCCCGGGAGCTGTTTTTT | CASSQGIMRGGSRELFF
TRBJ2-7 | TRBD1 | TRBV27 | . | TGTGCCAGCAGTTTATCCGGGACAGCATACGAGCAGTACTTC | CASSLSGTAYEQYF
TRBJ2-7 | TRBD1 | TRBV7-9 | . | TGTGCCAGCAGCTTAGACGGGACAGCATCCTACGAGCAGTACTTC | CASSLDGTASYEQYF
TRBJ1-6 | TRBD1 | TRBV4-1 | . | TGCGCCAGCAGAACACCCGGGACAGGGATTTCACCCCTCCACTTT | CASRTPGTGISPLHF
TRBJ1-5 | . | TRBV9 | . | TGTGCCAGCAGCGTAGGCGGGAACAATCAGCCCCAGCATTTT | CASSVGGNNQPQHF
TRBJ2-2 | . | TRBV5-1 | . | TGCGCCAGCAGTGGGTCGGGAGAGGTCACCGGGGAGCTGTTTTTT | CASSGSGEVTGELFF